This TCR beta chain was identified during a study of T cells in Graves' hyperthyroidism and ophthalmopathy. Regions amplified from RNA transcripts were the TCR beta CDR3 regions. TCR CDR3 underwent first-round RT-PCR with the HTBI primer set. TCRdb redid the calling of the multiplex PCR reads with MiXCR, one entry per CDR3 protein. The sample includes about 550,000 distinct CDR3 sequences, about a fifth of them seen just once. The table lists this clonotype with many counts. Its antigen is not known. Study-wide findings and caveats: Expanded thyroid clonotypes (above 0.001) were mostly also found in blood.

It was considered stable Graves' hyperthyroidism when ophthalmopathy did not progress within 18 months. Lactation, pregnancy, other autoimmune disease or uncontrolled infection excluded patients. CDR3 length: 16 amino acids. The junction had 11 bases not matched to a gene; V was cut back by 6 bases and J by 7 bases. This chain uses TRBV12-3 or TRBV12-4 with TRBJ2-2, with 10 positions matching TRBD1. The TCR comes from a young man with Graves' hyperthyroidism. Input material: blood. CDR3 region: CASRARTGGIGGELFF. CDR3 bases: TGTGCCAGCAGGGCCCGGACAGGGGGGATTGGCGGGGAGCTGTTTTTT.